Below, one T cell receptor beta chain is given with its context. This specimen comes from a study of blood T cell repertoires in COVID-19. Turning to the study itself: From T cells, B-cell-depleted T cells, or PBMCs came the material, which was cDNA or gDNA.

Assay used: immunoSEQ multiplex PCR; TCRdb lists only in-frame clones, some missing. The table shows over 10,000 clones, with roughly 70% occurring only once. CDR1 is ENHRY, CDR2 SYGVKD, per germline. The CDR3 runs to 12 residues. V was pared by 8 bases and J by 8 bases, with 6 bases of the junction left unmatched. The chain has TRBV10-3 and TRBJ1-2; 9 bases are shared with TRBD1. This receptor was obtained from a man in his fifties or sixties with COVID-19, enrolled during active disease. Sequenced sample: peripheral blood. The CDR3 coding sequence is TGTGCCATCGGGGACAGGGAGGGCGGCTACACCTTC. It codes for CAIGDREGGYTF.